This T cell receptor (beta chain) was observed in a study of siplizumab effects on memory and regulatory T cells (dated by TCRdb to about 2019). At the level of the whole study: The study looked at the effect of siplizumab, an anti-CD2 antibody, on alloreactive T-cell subsets in allogeneic mixed lymphocyte reactions made from human PBMCs.

Looking up the germline V gene yields CDR1 ENHRY and CDR2 SYGVKD. V and J are truncated by 2 bases and 1 base respectively, leaving an intervening sequence of 13 bases. Spanning cysteine to phenylalanine, the CDR3 consists of 16 amino acids. Here the CDR3 DNA is all that survives: 48 bases in frame from base 1. For this clone: Its antigen is currently not known. Within one base of it there is no much larger clone, and no base qualities were kept.

Sorted unstimulated T cells, along with proliferating T cells recovered from mixed lymphocyte reactions, underwent TCRbeta CDR3 sequencing. Fresh whole blood from about 10 HLA-typed healthy donors served as the source for isolating PBMCs. To map where alloreactive clones came from, unstimulated CD4+ non-regulatory T cells were FACS-sorted. Libraries were constructed by the immunoSEQ multiplex PCR assay. Each sample had around 92,000 TCR templates assayed by the deep sequencing platform. Genomic DNA extracted from sorted T cells was the material used for TCRbeta CDR3 sequencing. Under the source paper's analysis protocol: The R programming language was used for clonal analysis of the TCRbeta CDR3 data. Alloreactive CD4+ and CD8+ clones were identified by comparing unstimulated samples to CFSE-low samples taken after the reaction. By matching sequences to the repertoires of sorted unstimulated Treg and non-Treg cells, each alloreactive CD4+ clone was assigned a regulatory or non-regulatory origin. TCRdb limited this immuneACCESS table to in-frame rearrangements with V and J called. A share of clones is missing; checked studies link under half to unresolved V genes, and the rest is unexplained. That table is the source of V, J and clone size, and D and trimming were worked out from the DNA. The sample yields roughly 120,000 clones; around 94% were counted once. The ten largest clones take up roughly 1.5% of the sample.

Paper-wide results and their limitations: For roughly 75-97% of proliferating CD4+ or CD8+ clones, no naive or memory phenotype could be assigned. The cumulative frequency of alloreactive sequences that could be traced back to unstimulated CD4+ memory T cells was significantly reduced by siplizumab. Whether proliferating Tregs from siplizumab cultures actually had suppressive function was not functionally confirmed. Among mappable alloreactive CD4+ clones, an average Treg-derived fraction of about 70% was observed with siplizumab, compared with roughly 27% in control reactions. Compared with memory T cells, unstimulated naive T cells appeared more diverse, and naive cells seemed to make a substantial contribution to the alloresponse. Because sequences below about 10^-5 frequency were poorly captured, only a minor fraction of alloreactive clones could be mapped to unstimulated subsets.

The chain is assembled from TRBV10-3 and TRBJ2-3; the D gene identity is not certain. The source of this sequence is a human donor in good health. The sequenced sample was non-Treg CD4+ T cells sorted from blood. Read against the paper, the sample's cell subset or site label means: FACS-sorted unstimulated CD4+ non-regulatory T cells. The nucleotides read TGTGCCATCAGTGAGCCCCTAGGCGGTGGCACAGATACGCAGTATTTT. Its translation is CAISEPLGGGTDTQYF.